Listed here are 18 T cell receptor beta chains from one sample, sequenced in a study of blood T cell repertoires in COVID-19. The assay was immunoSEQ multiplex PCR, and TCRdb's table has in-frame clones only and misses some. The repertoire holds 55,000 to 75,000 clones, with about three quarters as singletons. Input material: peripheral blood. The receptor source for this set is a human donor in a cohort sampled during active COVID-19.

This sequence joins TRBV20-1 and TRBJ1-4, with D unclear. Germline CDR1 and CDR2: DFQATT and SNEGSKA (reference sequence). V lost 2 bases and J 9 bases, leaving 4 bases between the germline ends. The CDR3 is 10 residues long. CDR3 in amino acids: CSARYKKLFF. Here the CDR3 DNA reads TGCAGTGCTAGATACAAAAAACTGTTTTTT.

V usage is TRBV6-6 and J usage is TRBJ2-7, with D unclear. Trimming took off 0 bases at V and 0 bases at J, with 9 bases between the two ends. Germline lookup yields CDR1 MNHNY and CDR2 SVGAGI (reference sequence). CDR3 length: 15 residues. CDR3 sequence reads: CASSYSDSPSYEQYF. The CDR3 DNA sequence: TGTGCCAGCAGTTACTCCGACTCTCCCTCCTACGAGCAGTACTTC.

CDR3 sequence: CASSYPRASGSYEQFF. CDR3 DNA: TGTGCCAGTAGTTACCCGCGGGCTAGCGGGTCCTATGAGCAGTTCTTC. V gene TRBV19 combines with J gene TRBJ2-1, with TRBD2 matching over 8 bases. V dropped 5 bases and J dropped 8; count of bases not matched to a gene: 14. The germline gives CDR1 LNHDA, CDR2 SQIVND (reference sequence). There are 16 residues in the CDR3.

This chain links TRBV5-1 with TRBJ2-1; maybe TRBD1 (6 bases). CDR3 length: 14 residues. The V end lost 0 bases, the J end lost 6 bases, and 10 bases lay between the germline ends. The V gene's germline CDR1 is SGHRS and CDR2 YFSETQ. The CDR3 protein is CASSLGQELNEQFF. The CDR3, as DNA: TGCGCCAGCAGCTTGGGACAGGAACTCAATGAGCAGTTCTTC. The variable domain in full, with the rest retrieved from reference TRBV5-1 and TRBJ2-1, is KAGVTQTPRYLIKTRGQQVTLSCSPISGHRSVSWYQQTPGQGLQFLFEYFSETQRNKGNFPGRFSGRQFSNSRSEMNVSTLELGDSALYLCASSLGQELNEQFFGPGTRLTVL.

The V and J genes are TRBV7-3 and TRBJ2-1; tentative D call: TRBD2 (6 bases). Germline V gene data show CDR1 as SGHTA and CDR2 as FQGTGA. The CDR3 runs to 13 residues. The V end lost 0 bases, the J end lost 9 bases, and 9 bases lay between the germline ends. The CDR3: CASSLTGEAEQFF. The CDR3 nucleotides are TGTGCCAGCAGCTTAACGGGGGAGGCTGAGCAGTTCTTC.

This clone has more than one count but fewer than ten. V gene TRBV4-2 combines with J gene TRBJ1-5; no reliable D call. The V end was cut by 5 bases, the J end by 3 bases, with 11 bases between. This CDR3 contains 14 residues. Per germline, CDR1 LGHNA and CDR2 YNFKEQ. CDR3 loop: CASSDPGSNQPQHF. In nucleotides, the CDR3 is TGTGCCAGCAGCGATCCGGGATCCAATCAGCCCCAGCATTTT.

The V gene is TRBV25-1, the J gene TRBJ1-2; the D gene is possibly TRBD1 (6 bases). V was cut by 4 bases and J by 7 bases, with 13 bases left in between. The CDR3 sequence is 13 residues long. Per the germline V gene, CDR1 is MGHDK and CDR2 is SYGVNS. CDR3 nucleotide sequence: TGTGCCAGCAGTGGTCCGACAGGCGGTGGCTACACCTTC. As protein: CASSGPTGGGYTF.

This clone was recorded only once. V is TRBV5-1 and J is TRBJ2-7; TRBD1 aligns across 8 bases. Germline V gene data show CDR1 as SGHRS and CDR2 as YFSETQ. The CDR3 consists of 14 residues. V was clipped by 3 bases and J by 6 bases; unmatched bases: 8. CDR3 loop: CASSSDRGASEQYF. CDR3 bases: TGCGCCAGCAGCTCTGACAGGGGAGCTAGCGAGCAGTACTTC.

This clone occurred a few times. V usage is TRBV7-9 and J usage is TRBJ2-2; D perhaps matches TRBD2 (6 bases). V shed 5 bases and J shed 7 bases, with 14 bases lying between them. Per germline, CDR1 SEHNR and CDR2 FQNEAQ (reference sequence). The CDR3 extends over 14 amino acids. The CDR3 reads CASSPRTGVGELFF. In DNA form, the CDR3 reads TGTGCCAGCAGCCCCCGGACGGGGGTCGGGGAGCTGTTTTTT.

The CDR3 DNA reads as TGTGCCAGCACCTCGGACAGGGGGACTCAAGAGACCCAGTACTTC. Amino acids: CASTSDRGTQETQYF. This sequence joins TRBV6-5 and TRBJ2-5; 10 bases fit TRBD1. Germline V gene sequence: CDR1 MNHEY, CDR2 SVGAGI. The CDR3 has 15 amino acids. The junction had 7 bases not matched to a gene; V was cut back by 7 bases and J by 2 bases.

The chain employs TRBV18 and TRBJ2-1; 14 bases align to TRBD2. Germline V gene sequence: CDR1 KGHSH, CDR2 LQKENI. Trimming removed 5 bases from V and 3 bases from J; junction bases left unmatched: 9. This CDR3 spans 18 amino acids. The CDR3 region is CASSTGLAGVSGYNEQFF. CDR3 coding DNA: TGTGCCAGCTCAACGGGACTAGCGGGGGTCTCAGGCTACAATGAGCAGTTCTTC.

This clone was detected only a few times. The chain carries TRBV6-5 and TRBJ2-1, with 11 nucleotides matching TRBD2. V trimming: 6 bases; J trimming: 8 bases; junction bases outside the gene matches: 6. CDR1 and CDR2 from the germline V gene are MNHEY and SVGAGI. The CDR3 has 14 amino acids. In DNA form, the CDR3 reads TGTGCCAGCAGGGTAGCGGGAGGGCCGGATGAGCAGTTCTTC. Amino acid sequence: CASRVAGGPDEQFF.

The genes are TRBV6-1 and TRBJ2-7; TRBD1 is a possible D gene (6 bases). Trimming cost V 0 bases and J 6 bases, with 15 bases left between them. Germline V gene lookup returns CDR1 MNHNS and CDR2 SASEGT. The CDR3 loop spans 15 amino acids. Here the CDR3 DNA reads TGTGCCAGCAGTGAAGCGCGCCAGGGGATGGGCGAGCAGTACTTC. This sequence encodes CASSEARQGMGEQYF.

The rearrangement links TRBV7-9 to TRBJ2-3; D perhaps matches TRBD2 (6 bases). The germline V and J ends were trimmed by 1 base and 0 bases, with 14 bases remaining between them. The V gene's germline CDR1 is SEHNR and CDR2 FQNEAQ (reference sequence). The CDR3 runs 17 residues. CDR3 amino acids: CASSLVDSGASTDTQYF. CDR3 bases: TGTGCCAGCAGCTTAGTCGATAGCGGAGCCAGCACAGATACGCAGTATTTT.

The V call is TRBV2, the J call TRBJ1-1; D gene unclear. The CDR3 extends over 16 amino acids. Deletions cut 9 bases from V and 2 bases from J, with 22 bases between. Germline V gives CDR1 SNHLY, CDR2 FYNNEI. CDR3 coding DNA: TGTGCCAGACTTACCTCCACGTATACAGAAAACACTGAAGCTTTCTTT. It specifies CARLTSTYTENTEAFF.

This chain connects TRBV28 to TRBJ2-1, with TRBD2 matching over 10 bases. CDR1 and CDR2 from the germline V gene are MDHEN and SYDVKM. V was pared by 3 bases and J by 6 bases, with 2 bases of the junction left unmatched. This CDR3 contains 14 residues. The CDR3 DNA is TGTGCCAGCAGTTTTAGCGGGAGGATCAATGAGCAGTTCTTC. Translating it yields CASSFSGRINEQFF.

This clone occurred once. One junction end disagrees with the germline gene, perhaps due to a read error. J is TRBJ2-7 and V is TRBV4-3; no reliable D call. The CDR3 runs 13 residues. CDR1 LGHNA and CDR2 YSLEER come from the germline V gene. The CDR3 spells CASSPEPHYGQYF. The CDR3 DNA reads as TGCGCCAGCAGCCCCGAACCCCACTACGGGCAGTACTTC.

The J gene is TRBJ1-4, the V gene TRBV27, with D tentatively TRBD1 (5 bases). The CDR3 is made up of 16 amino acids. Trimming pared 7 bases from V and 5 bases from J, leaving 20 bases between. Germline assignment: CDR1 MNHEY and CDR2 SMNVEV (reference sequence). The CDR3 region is CASTSRWGRSNEKLFF. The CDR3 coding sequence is TGTGCCAGCACCTCCCGTTGGGGCAGATCGAATGAAAAACTGTTTTTT.